This T cell receptor (beta chain) came from a study of cytomegalovirus exposure and HLA in healthy donors. Whole-study findings and limits: An analysis done earlier found most TCR beta V segments productive about 87% or about 30% of the time. Trimming of TCR beta V- and J-genes showed a link, identified in a later analysis, to a missense DCLRE1C variant. Some segments of the V type, notably TRBV6-2 and TRBV6-3, were excluded as indistinguishable. HLA-A and HLA-B allele assignments for most subjects were reportedly predicted accurately using TCR beta sequences.

The V gene's germline CDR1 is SGHDN and CDR2 FVKESK. This CDR3 spans 12 amino acids. PCR involved 60 Vbeta and 13 Jbeta primers. The repertoire was sequenced with immunoSEQ multiplex PCR; TCRdb's copy has only in-frame clones and lacks some. The sample gives roughly 110,000 clones, around 77% of which show up once; 11% is in the top ten. Regarding this clone: Its antigen is currently unknown. An end of the junction differs from the germline gene, which may be a read error.

The receptor's source is a man aged 35 to 55 in good health and CMV-seropositive. Sequenced input: PBMCs. This chain links TRBV14 with TRBJ2-1; no firm D call. CDR3 coding DNA: TGTGCCAGCAGCGCCAGACACAATGAGCAGCTCTTC. It yields the protein CASSARHNEQLF.